This T cell receptor (beta chain) was retrieved from a study of blood T cells in healthy people across ages (dated by TCRdb to 2014 to 2015). Study-wide context: In model experiments, template switching captured about one uniquely barcoded TCR beta cDNA molecule for every two T cells. The donors were split into four age groups: young (average about 15 years), middle-aged (more than 35), aged (approximately 60) and long-lived (approximately 80). For two donors (one aged 18 to 29 and one aged 80 or older), the study analyzed two additional independent replicas of 1 million unique cDNA reads from the same blood draw. Age-related changes in TCR beta repertoire diversity were measured in the study by deep sequencing normalized with unique cDNA molecular identifiers. To avoid experimental bias, donors of different ages were spread randomly across the sequencing lanes.

The investigation overall reported the following: The long-lived group showed more naive CD4+ T cells, fewer expanded clones and increased TCR diversity than the aged group, suggesting age selection. There was a strong correlation between observed TCR beta diversity and the percentage of naive T cells measured by flow cytometry. Because profiling used bulk unsorted PBMCs, naive and antigen-experienced compartments could not be compared conclusively. Observed TCR beta diversity per million T cells fell roughly linearly with age, and a significant reduction was already apparent by age around 40. Estimates of total diversity based on one million sequenced T cells were considered lower bounds and underestimates. The CMV infection status of donors was not known, potentially confounding age-related changes in expanded clonotypes.

As encoded in the germline V gene, CDR1 is SGHTA while CDR2 is FQGNSA. CDR3 length: 14 amino acids, cysteine to phenylalanine. CDR3 DNA is the only sequence kept; it has 42 bases, read in frame from the first base. Trimming takes 5 bases from V and 8 bases from J, and the germline ends sit 13 bases apart. Systemically healthy Caucasian individuals from Russia, 39 in total and aged roughly 6 to 95 years, were included as donors. Around 9.7 milliliters of peripheral blood were collected from each donor into EDTA-treated Vacutainer tubes. Ficoll-Paque density-gradient centrifugation was used to isolate PBMCs, with at least 6 million obtained per sample. Trizol reagent was used to extract total RNA from the PBMCs, yielding at least 5 micrograms per sample. The percentages of naive CD45RAhigh/CD27high T cells were determined by flow cytometry on a PBMC aliquot from every donor. The library was prepared using 5' RACE. The sample was run on an Illumina HiSeq 2500. A second PCR of about 7 to 12 cycles was performed with a sample-barcoded 5' primer and a J-beta primer mix. A unique molecular identifier was introduced onto each TCR beta cDNA molecule by a template-switch 5' adaptor carrying 12 random nucleotides. Each sample yielded at least 2.5 million CDR3-containing paired-end reads. The Mint cDNA synthesis kit, primed by a TRBC-specific oligonucleotide, was used to synthesize first-strand cDNA from all RNA. All cDNA was treated with uracil-DNA glycosylase and then went through a first 18-cycle PCR with the universal primers M1SS and BC2_uni_R. In the authors' own workflow: Each sample was normalized by randomly selecting 1 million high-quality reads, each carrying a distinct molecular identifier. Instead of being binned into consensus sequences, reads with shared molecular identifiers were discarded. CDR3 identification, clonotype clustering and error correction used MiTCR with a Q25 quality threshold and the strictest error-elimination algorithm. Lower-bound total TCR beta diversity was estimated with a nonparametric unseen species model using Euler transformation. TCRdb trimmed public reads at Q25 via fastp, called clones via MiXCR and kept in-frame beta chains. Each CDR3 protein gets just one entry, which takes the most common genes and DNA from the rows behind it. The authors' filters were not applied to this entry. This sample gives approximately 800,000 distinct CDR3 sequences in total; about 62% of them show up just once. The ten largest clones capture around 30% of the sample.

For this clonotype: Its recognized antigen is unknown. No per-base quality is available; no much larger clone lies one base away.

Sequenced input: blood. The TCR sequence derives from a man aged 25 to 40 in good health. The sequence links TRBV7-2 to TRBJ1-6, with the D gene uncertain. The CDR3 region has the sequence CASSHGWVDSPLHF. The bases read TGTGCCAGCAGCCACGGTTGGGTGGATTCACCCCTCCACTTT.